A single T cell receptor (beta chain) is shown here with its context. The source of the sample is a study of blood T cell repertoires in COVID-19. Data came from immunoSEQ multiplex PCR; TCRdb stores just in-frame clones and leaves some out. This table has 180,000 or so clones, 84% appearing once. Sequencing input: PBMCs or T cells enriched from blood (not recorded which). The clonotype was recovered from a man between 35 and 55 years old who had recovered from COVID-19.

DNA for the CDR3: TGTGCCAGCAGTTCCCAGGGACAGGGGAACGAGCAGTACTTC. Protein: CASSSQGQGNEQYF. The V gene is TRBV6-5, the J gene TRBJ2-7; 10 bases agree with TRBD1. The germline gives CDR1 MNHEY, CDR2 SVGAGI. After removal of 4 bases from V and 5 bases from J, the junction contained 5 bases not matched to a gene. The CDR3 spans 14 residues.